The T cell receptor beta chain under discussion was sequenced for a study of shared clonotypes between healthy human individuals. Study findings and constraints: Compared with clonotypes that all four donors shared, non-shared clonotypes had lower generation probabilities. Clonotype sharing among donors, it was expected, would be affected by sequencing depth. Even with large depth, rarefaction showed that sorted-subset sequencing was incomplete.

Naive CD8 cells lacked CD45RO, underwent positive selection for CCR7 and left out terminally differentiated effector memory CD45RA+ cells. As concerns this clone: What it recognizes is unknown.

Every immunoSEQ plate was one replicate of a subset's evenly spread DNA. Repertoires were generated with immunoSEQ multiplex PCR, while TCRdb's copy carries only in-frame clones and drops some. Of some 2 million clones in the sample, approximately 94% were seen once. V gave up 0 bases and J gave up 9 bases, with 19 bases separating them. The CDR3 is 16 amino acids. Per germline, CDR1 SGDLS and CDR2 YYNGEE. The genes are TRBV9 and TRBJ2-1; D is unclear. The sequencing sample was made of naive CD8+ T cells sorted from blood. This TCR was recovered from a man aged 18 to 30 in good health. CDR3 bases: TGTGCCAGCAGCGTAGGAGGTTCAGGAGTCCATGGTGAGCAGTTCTTC. Translation: CASSVGGSGVHGEQFF.